These 15 T cell receptor beta chains originate from one sample sequenced in a study of CD8 T cells in ankylosing spondylitis. TCRdb independently ran MiXCR on the 5' RACE reads; one entry per CDR3 protein. The sample records a few hundred thousand distinct CDR3 sequences, around 7.6% being singletons. Their target antigens are unknown. General observations from the study: In ankylosing spondylitis blood, a motif of seven to nine highly homologous TCR beta variants appeared characteristic.

Sequenced material: blood, either unsorted or a sorted T cell fraction (not recorded which). Source of these receptors: a male donor with ankylosing spondylitis.

The chain combines TRBV29-1 with TRBJ2-3, with D perhaps being TRBD1 or TRBD2 (5 bases each). CDR1 and CDR2 from the germline V gene are SQVTM and ANQGSEA. Trimming took 3 bases from V and 10 from J, leaving 20 bases between them. The CDR3 spans 14 residues. DNA of the CDR3: TGCAGCGTTGATACAGTACGCCCGGGACCCTCGCAGTATTTT. Translating gives CSVDTVRPGPSQYF.

This clonotype has a count of ten or more. V gene TRBV5-1 combines with J gene TRBJ2-1; 8 bases are shared with TRBD2. The CDR3 extends over 18 amino acids. Germline CDR1 SGHRS, CDR2 YFSETQ. V lost 0 bases and J lost 6; bases outside the gene matches: 14. The chain's CDR3 is CASSLANPSGYGGNEQFF. The CDR3 region has the DNA TGCGCCAGCAGCTTGGCCAATCCTAGCGGGTATGGGGGCAATGAGCAGTTCTTC.

This clonotype was found many times. The J gene is TRBJ2-5, the V gene TRBV12-5, with unresolved D. The CDR3 covers 12 residues. V lost 5 bases and J lost 5, with 9 bases in between. CDR1 and CDR2 (germline): LGHNT, FRNRAP. CDR3 in amino acids: CASGPRVETQYF. The CDR3 DNA sequence: TGTGCTAGTGGTCCCCGGGTGGAGACCCAGTACTTC.

The chain has TRBV7-8 and TRBJ2-5; 7 bases map to TRBD1. The CDR3 runs 15 residues. Losses at the gene ends were 1 base for V and 1 base for J; bases not matched to a gene: 3. The V gene's germline CDR1 is SGHVS and CDR2 FQNEAQ. The CDR3 loop is CASSLDRDSQETQYF. The CDR3 nucleotides are TGTGCCAGCAGCTTAGACCGGGACAGCCAAGAGACCCAGTACTTC.

This clonotype has at least ten counts. The CDR3 loop reads CASSRDESTYEQYF. The DNA of the CDR3 is TGTGCCAGCAGCCGGGACGAATCAACCTACGAGCAGTACTTC. The V gene is TRBV7-6, the J gene TRBJ2-7; either TRBD1 or TRBD2 may supply D (5 bases each). Trimming removed 5 bases at V and 2 bases at J, with 13 bases between. Germline V CDR1 and CDR2: SGHVS, FNYEAQ. CDR3 length: 14 residues.

J is TRBJ2-6 and V is TRBV11-2; TRBD2 is a possible D gene (6 bases). V lost 1 base and J lost 0, with 13 bases in between. The CDR3 covers 18 residues. Per the germline V gene, CDR1 is SGHAT and CDR2 is FQNNGV. This chain's CDR3 is CASSLVGGAPSGANVLTF. CDR3 nucleotides: TGTGCCAGCAGCTTAGTGGGAGGTGCACCCTCTGGGGCCAACGTCCTGACTTTC.

This clonotype was seen many times. This chain links TRBV7-9 with TRBJ1-2; D not resolved. Trimming left V 5 bases short and J 3 bases short, with 10 bases between. CDR1 is SEHNR and CDR2 is FQNEAQ in the germline V gene (reference sequence). CDR3 length equals 13 residues. The DNA for the CDR3 is TGTGCCAGCAGCCCCCGGGGAGACTATGGCTACACCTTC. Its protein product is CASSPRGDYGYTF.

This clonotype was detected a few times. The DNA of the CDR3 is TGTGCCACCAGTGGGCCCAGACTAGCGGGAGGGCGTGAGCAGTTCTTC. Its protein product is CATSGPRLAGGREQFF. The chain uses TRBV24-1 and TRBJ2-1; 14 bases fit TRBD2. The germline gives CDR1 KGHDR, CDR2 SFDVKD. V gave up 5 bases and J gave up 9 bases; unmatched junction bases: 8. CDR3 length: 16 residues.

As for this clonotype: The missing conserved phenylalanine or tryptophan at the end of this CDR3 makes a read error likely. The chain links TRBV12-3 or TRBV12-4 to TRBJ2-1; 9 nucleotides align to TRBD1. V dropped 3 bases and J dropped 7; count of bases not matched to a gene: 7. The CDR3 totals 15 residues. The CDR3 here is CASSFGGQGRNEQFL. The CDR3 DNA is TGTGCCAGCAGTTTCGGGGGACAGGGTCGAAATGAGCAGTTCTTA.

The chain links TRBV5-1 to TRBJ2-7; possibly TRBD1 or TRBD2 for D (6 bases each). CDR1 SGHRS and CDR2 YFSETQ come from the germline V gene. The CDR3 runs 16 residues. V lost 0 bases, J lost 0 bases, and 13 bases lay in between. In nucleotides, the CDR3 is TGCGCCAGCAGCTTGGCAGGGGCGGGAAACTCCTACGAGCAGTACTTC. It encodes CASSLAGAGNSYEQYF.

This clonotype has only a few counts. The CDR3: CSARAGELTYNEQFF. CDR3 nucleotides: TGCAGTGCTAGAGCGGGAGAGCTCACCTACAATGAGCAGTTCTTC. The chain links TRBV20-1 to TRBJ2-1; maybe TRBD2 (6 bases). The CDR3 extends over 15 amino acids. V was cut by 1 base and J by 2 bases, with 12 bases left in between. Germline V gives CDR1 DFQATT, CDR2 SNEGSKA (reference sequence).

This clonotype was detected many times. The rearrangement uses TRBV28 and TRBJ2-7; D unclear. V shed 3 bases and J shed 2 bases, with 14 bases lying between them. Germline values: CDR1 MDHEN, CDR2 SYDVKM. This CDR3 comprises 15 residues. The CDR3 region has the DNA TGTGCCAGCAGTTTCGGGCCGGCCAGGACCTACGAGCAGTACTTC. It specifies CASSFGPARTYEQYF. Together with reference TRBV28 and TRBJ2-7, the CDR3 gives the full variable domain: DVKVTQSSRYLVKRTGEKVFLECVQDMDHENMFWYRQDPGLGLRLIYFSYDVKMKEKGDIPEGYSVSREKKERFSLILESASTNQTSMYLCASSFGPARTYEQYFGPGTRLTVT.

V gene TRBV12-3 or TRBV12-4 combines with J gene TRBJ2-3, with D hard to call. The CDR3 loop spans 14 amino acids. Trimming removed 4 bases at V and 0 bases at J, with 8 bases between. CDR3 sequence: CASSSKISTDTQYF. The CDR3 DNA follows: TGTGCCAGCAGTTCAAAGATTAGCACAGATACGCAGTATTTT.

The V gene is TRBV12-3 or TRBV12-4, the J gene TRBJ2-2; 10 bases fit TRBD2. V was pared by 6 bases and J by 1 base, with 5 bases of the junction left unmatched. The CDR3 is 16 residues long. This CDR3 reads CASRGLAGENTGELFF. CDR3 bases: TGTGCCAGCAGGGGTCTAGCGGGAGAGAACACCGGGGAGCTGTTTTTT.

The chain carries TRBV4-1 and TRBJ2-1; D is perhaps TRBD2 (5 bases). The V gene lost 4 bases and the J gene lost 0 bases, with 13 bases spanning the gap. CDR3 length: 16 amino acids. The germline gives CDR1 MGHRA, CDR2 YSYEKL. CDR3 in DNA: TGCGCCAGCAGCCTACCTAGAGGGAGCTCCTACAATGAGCAGTTCTTC. It is translated as CASSLPRGSSYNEQFF.